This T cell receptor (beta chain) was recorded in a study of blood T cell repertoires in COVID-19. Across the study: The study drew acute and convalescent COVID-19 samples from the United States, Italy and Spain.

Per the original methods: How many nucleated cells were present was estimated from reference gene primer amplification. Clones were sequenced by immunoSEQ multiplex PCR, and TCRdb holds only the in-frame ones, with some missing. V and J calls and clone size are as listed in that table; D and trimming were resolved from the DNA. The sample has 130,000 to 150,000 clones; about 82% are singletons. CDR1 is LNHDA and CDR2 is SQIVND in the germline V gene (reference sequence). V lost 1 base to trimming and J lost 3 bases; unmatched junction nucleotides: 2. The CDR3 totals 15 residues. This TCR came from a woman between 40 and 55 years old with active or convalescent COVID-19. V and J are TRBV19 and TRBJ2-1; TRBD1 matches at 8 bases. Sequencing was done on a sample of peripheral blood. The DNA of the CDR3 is TGTGCCAGTAGTATAGGGACAGGGTACTACAATGAGCAGTTCTTC. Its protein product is CASSIGTGYYNEQFF.